A single sample is the source of the 2 T cell receptor beta chains below, sequenced in a study of molecular identifiers for immune sequencing clone quantification. TCRdb recomputed calls from the PCR reads with MiXCR, one row per CDR3 protein. Seen here are some 680,000 distinct CDR3 sequences, over 25% observed once, and the top ten hold around 0.78%. Input material: naive CD8+ T cells from blood, with Jurkat cell RNA spiked in. Subset in this sample: FACS-sorted CD8+CD4-CCR7+CD45RA+ naive T cells. These receptors were obtained from a human donor in good health. Some libraries in this study had Jurkat cell RNA spiked in.

The genes are TRBV7-2 and TRBJ1-5, with unresolved D. The CDR3 contains 15 residues. CDR1 is SGHTA and CDR2 is FQGNSA in the germline V gene. V lost 2 bases to trimming and J lost 1 base, with 9 bases between them. CDR3 sequence reads: CASSLSVISNQPQHF. CDR3 bases: TGTGCCAGCAGCTTATCGGTAATCAGCAATCAGCCCCAGCATTTT.

This clonotype was seen a few times. The chain recombines TRBV27 with TRBJ2-1; no firm D call. This CDR3 comprises 13 residues. The germline CDR1 and CDR2 sequences are MNHEY and SMNVEV (reference sequence). V gave up 0 bases and J gave up 9 bases, with 9 bases separating them. The CDR3 DNA reads TGTGCCAGCAGTTTATCGTCGGGCAGTGAGCAGTTCTTC. Translating it yields CASSLSSGSEQFF.